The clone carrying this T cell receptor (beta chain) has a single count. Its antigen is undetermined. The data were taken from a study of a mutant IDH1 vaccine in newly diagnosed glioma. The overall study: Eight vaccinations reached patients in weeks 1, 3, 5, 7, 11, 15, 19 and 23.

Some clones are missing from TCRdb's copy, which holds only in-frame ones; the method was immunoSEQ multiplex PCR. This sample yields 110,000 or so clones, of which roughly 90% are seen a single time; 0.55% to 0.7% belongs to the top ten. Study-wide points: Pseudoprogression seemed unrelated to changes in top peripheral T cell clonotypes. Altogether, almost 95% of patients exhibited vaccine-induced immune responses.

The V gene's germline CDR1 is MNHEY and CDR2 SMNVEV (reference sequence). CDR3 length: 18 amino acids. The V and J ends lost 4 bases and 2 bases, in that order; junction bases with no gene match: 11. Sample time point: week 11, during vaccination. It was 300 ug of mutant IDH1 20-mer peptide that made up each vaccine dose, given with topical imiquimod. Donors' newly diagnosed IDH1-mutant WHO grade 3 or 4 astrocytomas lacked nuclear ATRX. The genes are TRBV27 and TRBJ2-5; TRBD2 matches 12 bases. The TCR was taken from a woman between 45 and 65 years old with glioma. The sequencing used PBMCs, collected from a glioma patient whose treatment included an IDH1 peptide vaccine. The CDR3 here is CASSSVILAGGPQETQYF. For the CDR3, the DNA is TGTGCCAGCAGTTCGGTGATCCTAGCGGGAGGGCCGCAAGAGACCCAGTACTTC.